This TCR beta chain appears in the sequencing data of a study of cytomegalovirus exposure and HLA in healthy donors. General study results and limits: A later analysis showed TCR association rates differing by HLA locus, peaking at DRB1 and lowest at HLA-C. HLA alleles were associated with 15,000 to 20,000 TCR beta sequences in a later analysis at 0.05 false discovery rate.

Primers: 60 Vbeta forward and 13 Jbeta reverse. Profiled with immunoSEQ multiplex PCR; TCRdb holds only in-frame clones, not every one. The sample includes fewer than 140,000 clones, roughly 70% of them seen just once. As to this clone: Its antigen is as yet unknown.

Germline CDR1 reads SGHRS; CDR2 reads YFSETQ. The CDR3 sequence is 15 residues long. V lost 0 bases, J lost 7 bases, and 4 bases stayed unmatched. What was sequenced was PBMCs. The sequence was obtained from a male donor in good health and CMV-seropositive. The chain couples TRBV5-1 to TRBJ1-3; 10 nucleotides agree with TRBD1. CDR3: CASSLDGDRGNTIYF. The CDR3 region has the DNA TGCGCCAGCAGCTTGGATGGGGACAGGGGCAACACCATATATTTT.